This is a list of T cell receptor beta chains from one sample in a study of blood T cells in healthy people across ages. Each CDR3 protein gets one entry after TCRdb re-called the 5' RACE reads with MiXCR. There are some 880,000 distinct CDR3 sequences in the sample; 30% to 45% occur only once, and over 10% lies in the top ten. Sequenced material: blood. All receptors derive from a man in his late teens or twenties in good health. The conserved cysteine and the conserved F or W are not part of the CDR3 here.

V gene	CDR3 protein
TRBV7-2	ASSHPGEKQF
TRBV20-1	SARDLGQGNTGELF
TRBV20-1	SAEKAQGTYNEQY
TRBV28	ASIPMWGTNQPQH
TRBV4-1	ASSPQGSSNTGELF
TRBV25-1	ASSEGIKQY
TRBV4-2	ASSQEMGGNSEKLF
TRBV6-5	ASSSTGQGRDTQY
TRBV4-1	ASSQDPGREQY
TRBV7-2	ASSLGGGRFYEQY
TRBV12-3/TRBV12-4	ASTREQGTEAF
TRBV4-1	ASSQDKTVRGRRNQPQH
TRBV6-2/TRBV6-3	ASRQGFSLQVTQY
TRBV24-1	ATSPAGESTDTQY
TRBV15	VTSRDMRVDKNIQY
TRBV7-8	ASSLADGEQETQY